This T cell receptor (beta chain) is from a study of blood T cell repertoires in COVID-19. Study-level background: In each case, the material was cDNA or gDNA derived from T cells, B-cell-depleted T cells, or PBMCs.

The CDR3 runs to 14 residues. The V gene end was trimmed by 5 bases and the J gene end by 5 bases; junction bases not matched to a gene: 7. From germline, CDR1 is SGHTA and CDR2 FQGNSA. Per the original methods: For nucleated cells, counts were estimated from reference gene primer amplification. Here immunoSEQ multiplex PCR was the method, and the copy in TCRdb shows in-frame clones only, minus some. V, J and clone size reflect that table, while D and trimming were determined from the DNA. The table includes 40,000 to 45,000 clones, roughly nine tenths detected once. It was during active infection that Seattle patients were enrolled and then longitudinally followed.

The sequenced material came from peripheral blood. This clonotype was obtained from a man aged 50 or older with COVID-19, enrolled during active disease. This sequence joins TRBV7-2 and TRBJ2-7; 9 bases match TRBD1. In nucleotides, the CDR3 is TGTGCCAGCAGCCCCCGGACAGGGGCGGACGAGCAGTACTTC. Amino acids: CASSPRTGADEQYF. The full variable domain, its missing parts supplied by reference TRBV7-2 and TRBJ2-7, is GAGVSQSPSNKVTEKGKDVELRCDPISGHTALYWYRQSLGQGLEFLIYFQGNSAPDKSGLPSDRFSAERTGGSVSTLTIQRTQQEDSAVYLCASSPRTGADEQYFGPGTRLTVT.